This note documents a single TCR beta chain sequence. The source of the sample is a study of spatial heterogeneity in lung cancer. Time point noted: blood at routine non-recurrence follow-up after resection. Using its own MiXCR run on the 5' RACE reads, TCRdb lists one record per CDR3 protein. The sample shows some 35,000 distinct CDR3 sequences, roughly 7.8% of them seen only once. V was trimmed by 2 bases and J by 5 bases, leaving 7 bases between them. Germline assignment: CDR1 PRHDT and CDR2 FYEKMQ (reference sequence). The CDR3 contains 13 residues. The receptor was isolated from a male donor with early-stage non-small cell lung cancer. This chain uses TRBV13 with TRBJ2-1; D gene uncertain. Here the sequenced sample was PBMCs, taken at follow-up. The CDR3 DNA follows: TGTGCCAGCAGCTTACTAATGAACAATGAGCAGTTCTTC. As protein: CASSLLMNNEQFF.